This T cell receptor beta chain was sequenced for a study of cytomegalovirus exposure and HLA in healthy donors. General study points: Sequencing had likely introduced a cluster of highly shared sequence variants as an artifact. Specificity of a few CMV-associated chains for CMV antigens was verified in vitro. Altogether, 150 to 200 TCR beta chains were recorded as cytomegalovirus-associated.

Vbeta (60) and Jbeta (13) primers were used in the PCR. Repertoires were generated with immunoSEQ multiplex PCR, while TCRdb's copy carries only in-frame clones and drops some. The sample contains 150,000 to 200,000 clones, 77% of which appear only once. In the case of this clone: Its specificity is not known. A read error may produce the germline difference seen at one junction end.

The TCR originated in a woman in her thirties in good health and CMV-seronegative. The source material was PBMCs.

CDR3 nucleotide sequence: TGTTCCAGCTGTCCAGGGGCGGAGACCCAGTACTTC. This codes for CSSCPGAETQYF. The chain is built from TRBV7-9 and TRBJ2-5, with a tentative D call TRBD1 (6 bases). Germline CDR1 SEHNR, CDR2 FQNEAQ (reference sequence). The CDR3 totals 12 residues. Using reference TRBV7-9 and TRBJ2-5 for the parts outside the CDR3, the full variable domain is DTGVSQNPRHKITKRGQNVTFRCDPISEHNRLYWYRQTLGQGPEFLTYFQNEAQLEKSRLLSDRFSAERPKGSFSTLEIQRTEQGDSAMYLCSSCPGAETQYFGPGTRLLVL.